This entry concerns a single T cell receptor beta chain. PCR was performed using 60 Vbeta and 13 Jbeta primers. Sequencing used immunoSEQ multiplex PCR; TCRdb keeps in-frame clones, though not all of them. The sample contains 150,000 to 200,000 clones, approximately 70% of which appear only once. The data belong to a study of cytomegalovirus exposure and HLA in healthy donors. V dropped 3 bases and J dropped 7 bases, with 10 bases sitting between them. The V gene's germline CDR1 is MNHEY and CDR2 SMNVEV (reference sequence). This CDR3 is built from 13 residues. Sequenced input: PBMCs. The chain combines TRBV27 with TRBJ2-1, with D perhaps TRBD1 (6 bases). This TCR derives from a man aged 35 to 55 in good health and CMV-seropositive. The CDR3 DNA reads TGTGCCAGCAGTTTCGGACAGCTAAATGAGCAGTTCTTC. Encoded protein: CASSFGQLNEQFF.